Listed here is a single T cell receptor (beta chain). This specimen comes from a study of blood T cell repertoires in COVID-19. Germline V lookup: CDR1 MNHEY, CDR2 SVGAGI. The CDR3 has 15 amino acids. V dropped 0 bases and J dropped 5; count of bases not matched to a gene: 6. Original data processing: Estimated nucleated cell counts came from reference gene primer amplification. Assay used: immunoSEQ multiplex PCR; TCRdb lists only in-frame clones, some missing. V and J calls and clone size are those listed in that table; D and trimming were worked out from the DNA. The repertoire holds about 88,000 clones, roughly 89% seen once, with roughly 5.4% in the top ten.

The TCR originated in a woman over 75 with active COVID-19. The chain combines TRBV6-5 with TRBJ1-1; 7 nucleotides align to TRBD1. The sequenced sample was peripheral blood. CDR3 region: CASSYSRQGRTEAFF. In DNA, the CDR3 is TGTGCCAGCAGTTACTCCAGACAGGGAAGGACTGAAGCTTTCTTT.